The source of this TCR beta chain is a study of blood T cell repertoires in COVID-19. Study details: T cells, B-cell-depleted T cells, or PBMCs supplied cDNA or gDNA.

There are 15 residues in the CDR3. Germline CDR1 is SGHTS and CDR2 is YDEGEE. V lost 0 bases, J lost 3 bases, and 5 bases stayed unmatched. Profiling relied on immunoSEQ multiplex PCR, and the TCRdb table lists in-frame clones only, not all of them. The sample has about 240,000 clones; around nine tenths are singletons. This sequence was found in a woman in her 70s with active or convalescent COVID-19. The chain carries TRBV5-8 and TRBJ2-7, with 8 bases matching TRBD1. Specimen: peripheral blood. CDR3 protein: CASSLGTGGVYEQYF. CDR3 DNA: TGTGCCAGCAGCTTGGGCACAGGGGGTGTCTACGAGCAGTACTTC.